This T cell receptor beta chain was identified in a study of T cell responses to AZD1222 COVID-19 vaccine (dated by TCRdb to the early 2020s). For context, the study as a whole: AZD1222 recipients whose second dose came at about 4 weeks and those whose second dose came at about 12 weeks were combined into one group, since spike-specific TCR depth and breadth did not differ between the two schedules. A total of under 250 trial participants underwent TCR sequencing, of whom 207 had received two doses of AZD1222 and approximately 26 had received two doses of the MenACWY control vaccine. Enrollment into the trials was organized by age into subgroups of 18-55, 56-69 and 70-plus years, and those subgroups contained about 150, 27 and 61 TCR-sequenced participants, respectively. Paper-wide results and their limitations: Participants were mostly white British and included more females than males, and it was suggested by the authors that clonal diversity may have been underestimated. Because no day 14 peak-response samples were available, the repertoires could be characterized only after the peak T cell response. Conclusions about previously exposed vaccinees are limited because only a handful of AZD1222 recipients were SARS-CoV-2 seropositive at baseline. The 56-69-year group was small, and its depth increase did not reach significance, likely because of low power. Nearly half of unique spike-specific TCRs reportedly recognized epitopes outside regions mutated in the B.1.351 and B.1.1.7 variants. Vaccine-associated CD4 TCRs spanned the whole spike protein, with dominant responses in regions 160-218 and 743-854. Spike-specific TCR breadth and depth rose significantly after two AZD1222 doses compared with day 0 and with MenACWY recipients.

The CDR3 regions of human TCRbeta chains were subjected to immunosequencing. Under the source paper's analysis protocol: Repertoire TCRs were matched against a reference library of SARS-CoV-2-specific TCRs generated with the MIRA antigen-specificity platform. Breadth was defined as the fraction of unique TCRs that were SARS-CoV-2-associated. Depth was defined as the fraction of total T cells that were SARS-CoV-2-associated. Using the MIRA data, each spike-specific TCR was mapped to the spike region that the TCR reacts to and placed in a CD4 or CD8 class. Log10-transformed breadth and depth values were compared by one-way ANOVA with Sidak's multiple comparisons tests. TCRdb limited this immuneACCESS table to in-frame rearrangements with V and J called. A share of clones is missing; checked studies link under half to unresolved V genes, and the rest is unexplained. The DNA gave D and trimming, while V, J and clone size come from that table. Present in this sample are about 180,000 clones, roughly nine tenths of which were seen just once. The leading ten clones occupy 6.9% of the sample.

Only one count was recorded for this clone. The specificity of this receptor is unknown. Within one base of it there is no much larger clone, and no base qualities were kept. The sample's time point label is to be understood as: baseline before first vaccination. The vaccinee samples were drawn from two UK trials, COV001 and COV002, one of which was a single-blind randomized controlled phase 2/3 trial testing AZD1222 (ChAdOx1 nCoV-19) in healthy adults. For TCRbeta chain sequencing, PBMC samples from trial participants were taken at day 0 and at day 28 after the second dose. The sequenced sample was peripheral blood, obtained on day 0 of AZD1222 vaccination. The sequence derives from an adult in good health.

This receptor carries the CDR3 CASSKGFTSTWGEQYV. The DNA sequence is TGTGCCAGCAGCAAAGGATTTACTTCGACCTGGGGCGAGCAGTACGTC. Recombination connected TRBV21-1 to TRBJ2-7. TRBV21-1 is a pseudogene locus. Including cysteine and valine, the CDR3 has 16 amino acids. The sequence is cut down to CDR3 DNA, 48 bases in frame from base 1.